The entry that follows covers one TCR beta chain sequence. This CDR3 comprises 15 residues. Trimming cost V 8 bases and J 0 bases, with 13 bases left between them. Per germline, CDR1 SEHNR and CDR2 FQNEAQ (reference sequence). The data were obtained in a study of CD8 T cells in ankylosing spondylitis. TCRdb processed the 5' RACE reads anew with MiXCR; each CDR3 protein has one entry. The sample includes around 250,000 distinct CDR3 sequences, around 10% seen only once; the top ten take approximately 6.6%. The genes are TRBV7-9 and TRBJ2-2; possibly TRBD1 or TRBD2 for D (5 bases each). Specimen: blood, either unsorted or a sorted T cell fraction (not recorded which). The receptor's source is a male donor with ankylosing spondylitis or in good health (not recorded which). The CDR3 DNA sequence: TGTGCCAGCGGAGGCCGACAGACGAACACCGGGGAGCTGTTTTTT. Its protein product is CASGGRQTNTGELFF.